This TCR beta chain was sequenced during a study of blood T cell repertoires in COVID-19. Clones were sequenced by immunoSEQ multiplex PCR, and TCRdb holds only the in-frame ones, with some missing. Among about 220,000 clones listed, 85% were seen once. This CDR3 region has 14 residues. The ends lost 4 bases at V and 7 bases at J; junction bases unmatched: 7. Germline V gene sequence: CDR1 SGHRS, CDR2 YFSETQ. This clone appeared a few times. The V gene is TRBV5-1, the J gene TRBJ1-4; 7 bases fit TRBD1. Specimen: peripheral blood. The sequence derives from a man aged 50 or older who had recovered from COVID-19. The CDR3, as DNA: TGCGCCAGCAGCCTAGGGGGCGCAGGTGAAAAACTGTTTTTT. This translates into CASSLGGAGEKLFF.